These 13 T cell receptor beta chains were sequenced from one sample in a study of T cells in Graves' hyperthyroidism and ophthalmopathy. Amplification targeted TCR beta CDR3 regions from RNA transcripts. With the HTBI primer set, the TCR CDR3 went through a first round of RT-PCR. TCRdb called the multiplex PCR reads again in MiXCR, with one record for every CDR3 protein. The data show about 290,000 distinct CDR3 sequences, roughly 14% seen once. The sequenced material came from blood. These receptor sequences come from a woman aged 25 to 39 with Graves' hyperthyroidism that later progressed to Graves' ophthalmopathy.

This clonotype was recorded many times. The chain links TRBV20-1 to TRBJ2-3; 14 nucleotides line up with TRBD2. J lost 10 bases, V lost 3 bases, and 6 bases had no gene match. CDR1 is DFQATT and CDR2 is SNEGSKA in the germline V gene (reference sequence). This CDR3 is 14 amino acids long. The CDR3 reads CSARTSGRAGAQYF. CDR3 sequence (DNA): TGCAGTGCTAGGACTAGCGGGAGGGCCGGGGCGCAGTATTTT.

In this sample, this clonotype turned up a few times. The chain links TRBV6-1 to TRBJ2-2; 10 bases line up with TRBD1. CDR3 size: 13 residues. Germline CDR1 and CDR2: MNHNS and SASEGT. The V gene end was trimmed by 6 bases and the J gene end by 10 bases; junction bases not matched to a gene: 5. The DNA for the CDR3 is TGTGCCAGCAGCGGGACAGGGGTTTTGGAGCTGTTTTTT. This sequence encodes CASSGTGVLELFF.

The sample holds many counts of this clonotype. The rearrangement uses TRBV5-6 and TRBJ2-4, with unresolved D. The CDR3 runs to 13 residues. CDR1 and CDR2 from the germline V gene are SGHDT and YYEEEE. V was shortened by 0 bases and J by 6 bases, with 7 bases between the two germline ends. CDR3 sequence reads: CASSLELGNIQYF. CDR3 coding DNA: TGTGCCAGCAGCTTGGAACTCGGAAACATTCAGTACTTC.

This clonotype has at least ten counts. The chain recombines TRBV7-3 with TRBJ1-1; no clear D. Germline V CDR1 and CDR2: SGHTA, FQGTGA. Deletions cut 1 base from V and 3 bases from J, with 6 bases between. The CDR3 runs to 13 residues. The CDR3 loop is CASSLNGDTEAFF. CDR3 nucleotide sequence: TGTGCCAGCAGCTTAAACGGAGACACTGAAGCTTTCTTT. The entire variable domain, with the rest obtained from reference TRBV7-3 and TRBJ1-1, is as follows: GAGVSQTPSNKVTEKGKYVELRCDPISGHTALYWYRQSLGQGPEFLIYFQGTGAADDSGLPNDRFFAVRPEGSVSTLKIQRTERGDSAVYLCASSLNGDTEAFFGQGTRLTVV.

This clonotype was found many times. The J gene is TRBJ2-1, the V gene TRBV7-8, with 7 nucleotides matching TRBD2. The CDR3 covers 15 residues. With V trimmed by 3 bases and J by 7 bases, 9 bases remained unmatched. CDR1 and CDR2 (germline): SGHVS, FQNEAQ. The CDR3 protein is CASSLWGSGNNEQFF. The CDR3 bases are TGTGCCAGCAGCTTGTGGGGGAGCGGGAATAATGAGCAGTTCTTC.

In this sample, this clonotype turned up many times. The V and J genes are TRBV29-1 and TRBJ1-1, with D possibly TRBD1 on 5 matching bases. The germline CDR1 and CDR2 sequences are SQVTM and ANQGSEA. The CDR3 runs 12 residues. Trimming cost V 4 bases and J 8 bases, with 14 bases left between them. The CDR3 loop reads CSVVGGFGEAFF. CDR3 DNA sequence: TGCAGCGTTGTCGGGGGATTTGGAGAAGCTTTCTTT.

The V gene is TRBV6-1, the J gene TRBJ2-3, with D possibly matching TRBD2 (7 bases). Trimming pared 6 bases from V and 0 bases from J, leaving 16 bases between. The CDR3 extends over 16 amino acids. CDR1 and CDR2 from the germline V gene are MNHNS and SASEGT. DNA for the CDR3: TGTGCCAGCAGCACAATCAGGGGAGGGAGCACAGATACGCAGTATTTT. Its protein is CASSTIRGGSTDTQYF.

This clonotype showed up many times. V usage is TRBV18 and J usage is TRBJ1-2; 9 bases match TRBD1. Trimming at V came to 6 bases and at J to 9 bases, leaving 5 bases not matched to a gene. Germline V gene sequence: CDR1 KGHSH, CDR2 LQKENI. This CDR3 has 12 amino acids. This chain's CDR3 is CASSRDRESYTF. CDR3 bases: TGTGCCAGCTCCAGGGACAGGGAGAGCTACACCTTC.

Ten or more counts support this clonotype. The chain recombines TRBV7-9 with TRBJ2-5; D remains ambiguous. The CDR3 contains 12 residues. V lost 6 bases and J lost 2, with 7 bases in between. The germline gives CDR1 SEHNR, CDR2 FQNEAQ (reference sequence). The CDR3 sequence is CASSGVQETQYF. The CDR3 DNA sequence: TGTGCCAGCAGTGGGGTACAAGAGACCCAGTACTTC.

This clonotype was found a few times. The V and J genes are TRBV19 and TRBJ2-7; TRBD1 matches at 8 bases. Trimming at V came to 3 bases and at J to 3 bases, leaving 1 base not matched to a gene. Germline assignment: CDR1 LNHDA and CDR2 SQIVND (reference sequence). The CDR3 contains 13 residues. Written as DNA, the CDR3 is TGTGCCAGTAGTATTACAGGGGGCTACGAGCAGTACTTC. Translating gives CASSITGGYEQYF. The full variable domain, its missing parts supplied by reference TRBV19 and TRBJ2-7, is DGGITQSPKYLFRKEGQNVTLSCEQNLNHDAMYWYRQDPGQGLRLIYYSQIVNDFQKGDIAEGYSVSREKKESFPLTVTSAQKNPTAFYLCASSITGGYEQYFGPGTRLTVT.

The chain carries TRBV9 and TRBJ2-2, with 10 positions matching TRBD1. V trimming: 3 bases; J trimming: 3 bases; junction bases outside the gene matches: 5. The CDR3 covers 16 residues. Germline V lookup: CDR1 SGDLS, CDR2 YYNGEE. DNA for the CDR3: TGTGCCAGCAGCGCGGGGGACAGGGGTTACACCGGGGAGCTGTTTTTT. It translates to CASSAGDRGYTGELFF.

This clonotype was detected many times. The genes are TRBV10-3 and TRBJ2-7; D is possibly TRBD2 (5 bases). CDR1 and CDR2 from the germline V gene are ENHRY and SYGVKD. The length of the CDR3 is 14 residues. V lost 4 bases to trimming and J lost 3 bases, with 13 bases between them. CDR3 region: CAISAYYGDYEQYF. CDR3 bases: TGTGCCATCAGTGCCTATTACGGGGACTACGAGCAGTACTTC.

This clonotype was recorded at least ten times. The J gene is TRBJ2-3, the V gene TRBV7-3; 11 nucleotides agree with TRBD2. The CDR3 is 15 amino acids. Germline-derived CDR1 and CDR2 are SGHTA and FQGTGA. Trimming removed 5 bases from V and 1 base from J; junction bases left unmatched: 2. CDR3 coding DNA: TGTGCCAGCAGCCCACTAGCGGGGGGCACAGATACGCAGTATTTT. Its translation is CASSPLAGGTDTQYF.